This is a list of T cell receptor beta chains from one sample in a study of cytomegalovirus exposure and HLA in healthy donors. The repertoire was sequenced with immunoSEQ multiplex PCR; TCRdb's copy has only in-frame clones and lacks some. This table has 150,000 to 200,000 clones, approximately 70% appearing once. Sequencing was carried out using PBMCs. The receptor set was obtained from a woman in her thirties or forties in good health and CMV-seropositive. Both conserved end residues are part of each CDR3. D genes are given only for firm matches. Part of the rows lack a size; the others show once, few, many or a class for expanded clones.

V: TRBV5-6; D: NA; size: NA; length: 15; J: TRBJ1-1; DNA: TGTGCCAGCAGCTTGTTTGCGGGGATGAACACTGAAGCTTTCTTT; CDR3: CASSLFAGMNTEAFF
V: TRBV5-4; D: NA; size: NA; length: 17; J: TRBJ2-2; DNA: TGTGCCAGCAGCTCCCCCCATATCGGGGGAAACACCGGGGAGCTGTTTTTT; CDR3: CASSSPHIGGNTGELFF
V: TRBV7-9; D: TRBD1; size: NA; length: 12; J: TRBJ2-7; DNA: TGTGCCAGCAGCAAGACAGGGGCCGAGCAGTACTTC; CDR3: CASSKTGAEQYF
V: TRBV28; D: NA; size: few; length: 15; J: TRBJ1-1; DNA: TGTGCCAGCAGTAAAGAGCTAGGGGGACTATCGAAAGCTTTCTTT; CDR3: CASSKELGGLSKAFF
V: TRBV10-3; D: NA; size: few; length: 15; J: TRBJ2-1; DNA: TGTGCCATCAGTGAGCCAGGGAAATCCTACAATGAGCAGTTCTTC; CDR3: CAISEPGKSYNEQFF
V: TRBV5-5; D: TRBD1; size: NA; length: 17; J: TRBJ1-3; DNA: TGTGCCAGCAGCTTGGCCCCGACAGGGGGACCTGGAAACACCATATATTTT; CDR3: CASSLAPTGGPGNTIYF
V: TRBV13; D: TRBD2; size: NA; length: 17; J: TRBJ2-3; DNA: TGTGCCAGCAGCCCCCGTGGTAGCGGGGGGGTCACAGATACGCAGTATTTT; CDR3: CASSPRGSGGVTDTQYF
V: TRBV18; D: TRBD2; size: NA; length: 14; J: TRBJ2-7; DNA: TGTGCCAGCTCACCACCCTGGTCTAGCGGGGCGCAGTACTTC; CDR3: CASSPPWSSGAQYF
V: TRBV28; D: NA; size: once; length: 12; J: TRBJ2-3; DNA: TGTGCCAGCAGAATTAGTGCAGATACGCAGTATTTT; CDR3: CASRISADTQYF
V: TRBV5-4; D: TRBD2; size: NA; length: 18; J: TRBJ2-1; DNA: TGTGCCAGCAGCGGAACCGGGACTAGCGGGACTTCCTACAATGAGCAGTTCTTC; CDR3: CASSGTGTSGTSYNEQFF
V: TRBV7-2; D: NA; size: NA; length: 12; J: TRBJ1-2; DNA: TGTGCCAGCAGCTTAGACAGTACGGGCTACACCTTC; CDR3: CASSLDSTGYTF
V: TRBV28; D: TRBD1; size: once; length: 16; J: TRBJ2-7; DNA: TGTGCCAGCAGTTTAACTCCCGGGACAGGTTCCTACGAGCAGTACTTC; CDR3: CASSLTPGTGSYEQYF
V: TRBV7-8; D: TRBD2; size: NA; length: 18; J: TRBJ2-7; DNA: TGTGCCAGCAGCCCCCCGACTAGCGGGGGGGCGATTTCCTACGAGCAGTACTTC; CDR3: CASSPPTSGGAISYEQYF
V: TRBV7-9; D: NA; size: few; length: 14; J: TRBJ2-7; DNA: TGTGCCAGCAGGAGGGCGGGGCCGCTCACCGAGCAGTACTTC; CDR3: CASRRAGPLTEQYF
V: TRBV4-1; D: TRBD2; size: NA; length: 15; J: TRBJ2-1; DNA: TGCGCCAGCAGCCAAGATCGACTAGCGGGGGGGGAGCAGTTCTTC; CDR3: CASSQDRLAGGEQFF
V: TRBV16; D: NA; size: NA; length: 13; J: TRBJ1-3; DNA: TGTGCCAGCAGCCAGGGGCGGGGAAACACCATATATTTT; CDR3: CASSQGRGNTIYF
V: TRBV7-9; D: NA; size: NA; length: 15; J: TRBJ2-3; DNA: TGTGCCAGCAGCCTCACTGGGGCGAACACAGATACGCAGTATTTT; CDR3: CASSLTGANTDTQYF
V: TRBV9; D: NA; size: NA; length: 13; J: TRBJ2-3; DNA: TGTGCCAGCAGCCGGGGGGCCGCAGATACGCAGTATTTT; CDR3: CASSRGAADTQYF
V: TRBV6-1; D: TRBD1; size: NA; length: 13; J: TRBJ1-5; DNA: TGTGCCAGCTTACGGGAGGGGGCCGAGCCCCAGCATTTT; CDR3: CASLREGAEPQHF
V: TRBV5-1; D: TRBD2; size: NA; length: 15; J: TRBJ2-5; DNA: TGCGCCAGCAGTCTTCTAGCGGGAGTAGCAGAGACCCAGTACTTC; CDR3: CASSLLAGVAETQYF
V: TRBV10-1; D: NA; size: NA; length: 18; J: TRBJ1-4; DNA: TGCGCCAGCAGTGAAGGTCCCAGGGCTTTCTCAACTAATGAAAAACTGTTTTTT; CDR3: CASSEGPRAFSTNEKLFF
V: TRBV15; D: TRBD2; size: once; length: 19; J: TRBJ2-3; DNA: TGTGCCACCAGCAGAGAGCCTAGCGGGGGTTTAGGGTTGACAGATACGCAGTATTTT; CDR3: CATSREPSGGLGLTDTQYF
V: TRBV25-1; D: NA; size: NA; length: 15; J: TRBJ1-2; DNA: TGTGCCAGCAGTCCCGAGACAGTTTGGATCTATGGCTACACCTTC; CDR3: CASSPETVWIYGYTF
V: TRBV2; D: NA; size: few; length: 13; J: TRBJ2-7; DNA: TGTGCCAGCAGTGACCCGCGGGGAGTCGAGCAGTACTTC; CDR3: CASSDPRGVEQYF
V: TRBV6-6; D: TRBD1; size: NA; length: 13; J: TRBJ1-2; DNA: TGTGCCAGCTCGGGTCAGGGGGACTATGGCTACACCTTC; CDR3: CASSGQGDYGYTF
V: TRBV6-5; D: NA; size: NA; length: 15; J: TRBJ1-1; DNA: TGTGCCAGCAGTTACTCAGGGGCCATGAACACTGAAGCTTTCTTT; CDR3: CASSYSGAMNTEAFF
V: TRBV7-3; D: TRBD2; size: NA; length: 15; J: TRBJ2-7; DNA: TGTGCCAGCAGCTTAGGCCTAGCGGGGTCGGGGGAGCAGTACTTC; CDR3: CASSLGLAGSGEQYF
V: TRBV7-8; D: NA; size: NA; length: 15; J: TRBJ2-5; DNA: TGTGCCAGCAGCTTAGGGCTGGACAGACAAGAGACCCAGTACTTC; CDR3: CASSLGLDRQETQYF
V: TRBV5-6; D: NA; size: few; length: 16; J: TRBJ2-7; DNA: TGTGCCAGCAGCTTGGGGTTTCGGACTACAACTTACGAGCAGTACTTC; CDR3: CASSLGFRTTTYEQYF
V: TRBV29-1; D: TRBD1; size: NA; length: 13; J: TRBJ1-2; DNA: TGCAGCGTCCCCCGGGACAGGGGGAATGGCTACACCTTC; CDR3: CSVPRDRGNGYTF
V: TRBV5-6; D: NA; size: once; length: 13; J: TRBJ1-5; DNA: TGTGCCAGCAGCTTGGGGTTAGATCAGCCCCAGCATTTT; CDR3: CASSLGLDQPQHF
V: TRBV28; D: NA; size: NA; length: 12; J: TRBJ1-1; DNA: TGTGCCAGCACCCTGCTGGGGCTTGAAGCTTTCTTT; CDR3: CASTLLGLEAFF
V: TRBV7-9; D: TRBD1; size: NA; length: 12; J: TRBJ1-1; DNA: TGTGCCAGCAGCCTATGGGACAGTGAAGCTTTCTTT; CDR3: CASSLWDSEAFF
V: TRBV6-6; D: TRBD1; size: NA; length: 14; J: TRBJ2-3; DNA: TGTGCCAGCAGTTGGGACAGATTCACAGATACGCAGTATTTT; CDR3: CASSWDRFTDTQYF
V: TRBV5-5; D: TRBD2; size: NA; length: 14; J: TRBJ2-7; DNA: TGTGCCAGCAGCTACGGCGGGAGGGACTACGAGCAGTACTTC; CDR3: CASSYGGRDYEQYF
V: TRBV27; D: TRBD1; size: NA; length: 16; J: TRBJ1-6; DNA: TGTGCCAGCAGGTTAGCTGGGGGGACAGGGGACTCACCCCTCCACTTT; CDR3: CASRLAGGTGDSPLHF
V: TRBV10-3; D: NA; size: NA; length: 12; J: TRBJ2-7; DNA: TGTGCCATCAGTAAGGACAGCTACGAGCAGTACTTC; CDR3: CAISKDSYEQYF
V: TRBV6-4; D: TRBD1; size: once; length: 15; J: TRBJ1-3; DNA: TGTGCCAGCAGTGACTCAACAGGGGTAGGAAACACCATATATTTT; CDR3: CASSDSTGVGNTIYF
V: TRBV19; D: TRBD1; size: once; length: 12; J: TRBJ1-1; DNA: TGTGCCAGTAGTCACAGGGGTCCTGAAGCTTTCTTT; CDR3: CASSHRGPEAFF
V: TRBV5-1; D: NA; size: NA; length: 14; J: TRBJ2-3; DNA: TGCGCCAGCAGCTTTTTGACTAGCACAGATACGCAGTATTTT; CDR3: CASSFLTSTDTQYF
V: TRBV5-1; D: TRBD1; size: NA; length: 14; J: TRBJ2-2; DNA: TGCGCCAGCAAAGGAGGGACAGGGCCAGGGGAGCTGTTTTTT; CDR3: CASKGGTGPGELFF
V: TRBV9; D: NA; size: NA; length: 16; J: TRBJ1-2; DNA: TGTGCCAGCAGCTCCAGCTCCAGGGAGGCGAACTATGGCTACACCTTC; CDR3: CASSSSSREANYGYTF
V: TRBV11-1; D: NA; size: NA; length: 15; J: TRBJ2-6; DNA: TGTGCCAGCAGCGTTCAGTCTCCTGGGGCCAACGTCCTGACTTTC; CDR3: CASSVQSPGANVLTF
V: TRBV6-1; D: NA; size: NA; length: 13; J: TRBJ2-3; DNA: TGTGCCAGCAGTGAGGTTAGCTGGAATACGCAGTATTTT; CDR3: CASSEVSWNTQYF
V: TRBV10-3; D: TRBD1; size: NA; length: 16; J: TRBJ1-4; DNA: TGTGCCATCAGTGAGTCGAAGGGGACAGGGGACGAAAAACTGTTTTTT; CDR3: CAISESKGTGDEKLFF
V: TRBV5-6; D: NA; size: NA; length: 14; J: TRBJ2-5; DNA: TGTGCCAGCAGCTTGGGGGCGGCAGGGGAGACCCAGTACTTC; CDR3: CASSLGAAGETQYF
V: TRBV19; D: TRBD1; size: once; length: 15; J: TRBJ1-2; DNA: TGTGCCAGTAAGGACAGGGGGCCCGGAGGACGGGGCTACACCTTC; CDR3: CASKDRGPGGRGYTF
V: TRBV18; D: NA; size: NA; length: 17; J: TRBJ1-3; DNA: TGTGCCAGCTCACCCACACAGGGAATCACGACTGGAAACACCATATATTTT; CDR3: CASSPTQGITTGNTIYF
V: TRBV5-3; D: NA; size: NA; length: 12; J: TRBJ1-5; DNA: TGTGCCAGAAGCCTTTCTCGTCAGCCCCAGCATTTT; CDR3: CARSLSRQPQHF
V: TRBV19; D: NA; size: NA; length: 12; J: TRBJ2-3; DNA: TGTGCCAGTAGCCTAGGGGAAGATACGCAGTATTTT; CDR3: CASSLGEDTQYF
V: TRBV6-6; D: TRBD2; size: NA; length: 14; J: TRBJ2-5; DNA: TGTGCCAGCAGTTGGGGGAGGGCGGGAGAGACCCAGTACTTC; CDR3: CASSWGRAGETQYF
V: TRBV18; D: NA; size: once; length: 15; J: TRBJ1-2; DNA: TGTGCCAGCTCACCCTGGACGGAGGAAACCTATGGCTACACCTTC; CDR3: CASSPWTEETYGYTF
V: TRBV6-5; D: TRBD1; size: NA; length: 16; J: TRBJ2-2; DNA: TGTGCCAGCAGTTACTCCGGGACAGGGAGCACCGGGGAGCTGTTTTTT; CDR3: CASSYSGTGSTGELFF
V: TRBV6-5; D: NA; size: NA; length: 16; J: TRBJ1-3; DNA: TGTGCCAGCAGTTACTCGAGGCAGAGCTCTGGAAACACCATATATTTT; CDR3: CASSYSRQSSGNTIYF
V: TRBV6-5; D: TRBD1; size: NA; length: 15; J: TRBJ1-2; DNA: TGTGCCAGCAGTGGATTTGGACAGGGACGGTATGGCTACACCTTC; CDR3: CASSGFGQGRYGYTF